The entry below describes one TCR beta chain. The antigen remains unidentified. MiXCR, applied by TCRdb to the reads, yields one record per CDR3 protein. This sample has roughly 860,000 distinct CDR3 sequences, with approximately 30% found just once. Trimming shortened V by 3 bases and J by 2 bases, and 10 bases separated the two germline ends. Germline CDR1 is SEHNR and CDR2 is FQNEAQ (reference sequence). The CDR3 spans 14 residues. The data were obtained in a study of T cell repertoires in cytomegalovirus infection. Study-level information: HLA-C-restricted CMV epitopes, recently identified, and well-studied HLA-B-restricted ones were used by the study. A matching HLA type, together with CMV infection, was signaled by public TCR beta signatures. Study-wide findings and caveats: Dominating the ex vivo response were HLA-C-restricted CMV-specific TCR beta clonotypes. Cumulated frequencies of public TCR beta families served to identify carriers of CMV plus the relevant HLA.

Material: cultured CD8+ T cells from PBMCs, obtained from culture after CMV antigen stimulation. This receptor was obtained from a human donor in good health (CMV status not recorded). Some clones in this sample may be carry-over from other donors' samples. The chain is built from TRBV7-9 and TRBJ2-5; tentatively, D is TRBD1 (5 bases). The CDR3 DNA reads as TGTGCCAGCAGCTTTAGTCGACAGCAAGAGACCCAGTACTTC. Translating it yields CASSFSRQQETQYF.